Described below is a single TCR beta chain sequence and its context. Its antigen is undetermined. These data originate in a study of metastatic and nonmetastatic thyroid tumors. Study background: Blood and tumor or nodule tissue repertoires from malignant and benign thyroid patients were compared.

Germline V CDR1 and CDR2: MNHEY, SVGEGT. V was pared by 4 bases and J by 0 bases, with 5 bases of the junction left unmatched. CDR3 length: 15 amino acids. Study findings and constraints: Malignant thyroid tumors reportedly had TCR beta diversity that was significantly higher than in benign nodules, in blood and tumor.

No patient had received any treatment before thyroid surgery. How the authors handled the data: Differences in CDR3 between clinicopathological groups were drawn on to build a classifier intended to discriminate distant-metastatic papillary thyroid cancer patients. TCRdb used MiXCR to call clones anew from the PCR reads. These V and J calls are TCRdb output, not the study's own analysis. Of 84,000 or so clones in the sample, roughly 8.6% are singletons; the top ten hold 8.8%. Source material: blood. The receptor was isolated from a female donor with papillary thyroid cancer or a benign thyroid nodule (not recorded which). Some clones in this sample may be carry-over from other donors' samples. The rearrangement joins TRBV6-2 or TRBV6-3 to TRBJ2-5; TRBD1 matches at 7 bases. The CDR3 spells CASSSTGWHQETQYF. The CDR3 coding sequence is TGTGCCAGCAGTTCGACAGGGTGGCACCAAGAGACCCAGTACTTC.